One sample yielded the 29 T cell receptor beta chains listed below, sequenced in a study of neurological immune-mediated disorders. A single record per CDR3 protein comes from TCRdb applying MiXCR to the 5' RACE reads. The sample includes some 77,000 distinct CDR3 sequences, approximately 9.4% of them seen just once. Sequencing was done on a sample of PBMCs. Receptors originate from a man aged 50 or older in good health.

This clonotype was counted many times. The chain has TRBV3-1 and TRBJ2-2; TRBD1 aligns across 10 bases. With V trimmed by 5 bases and J by 4 bases, 7 bases remained unmatched. The CDR3 is made up of 16 amino acids. Per the germline V gene, CDR1 is LGHDT and CDR2 is YNNKEL (reference sequence). CDR3 sequence reads: CASSRSRDRGTGELFF. The CDR3 nucleotides read TGTGCCAGCAGCAGAAGCCGGGACAGGGGCACCGGGGAGCTGTTTTTT.

This clonotype was detected only a few times. The rearrangement joins TRBV19 to TRBJ1-5, with D possibly TRBD1 on 5 matching bases. V was cut by 3 bases and J by 4 bases, with 16 bases left in between. The CDR3 extends over 16 amino acids. Looked up from germline, CDR1 is LNHDA and CDR2 is SQIVND (reference sequence). Here the CDR3 reads CASSIPRLGGNQPQHF. The DNA for the CDR3 is TGTGCCAGTAGTATCCCCCGACTGGGGGGAAATCAGCCCCAGCATTTT.

This clonotype was recorded many times. This chain connects TRBV10-3 to TRBJ2-7; the match to TRBD2 covers 9 bases. Looked up from germline, CDR1 is ENHRY and CDR2 is SYGVKD. The V and J ends lost 0 bases and 6 bases, in that order; junction bases with no gene match: 12. This CDR3 is built from 17 residues. The CDR3 region has the DNA TGTGCCATCAGTGAGTCGGCTCGACTAGCGGCCTCCGGCGAGCAGTACTTC. This translates into CAISESARLAASGEQYF.

This clonotype was picked up many times. The chain combines TRBV7-2 with TRBJ2-7, with 9 bases lining up with TRBD1. Per germline, CDR1 SGHTA and CDR2 FQGNSA. V lost 5 bases, J lost 6 bases, and 11 bases stayed unmatched. The CDR3 loop spans 15 amino acids. As DNA, the CDR3 is TGTGCCAGCAGCCTGGGACAGGGTTCGGGGCGCGAGCAGTACTTC. This codes for CASSLGQGSGREQYF.

This clonotype was seen at least ten times. This chain links TRBV2 with TRBJ2-7, with no clear D. V lost 7 bases to trimming and J lost 4 bases, with 14 bases between them. CDR1 and CDR2 from the germline V gene are SNHLY and FYNNEI. The CDR3 loop spans 13 amino acids. The CDR3 loop is CASTVDGFYEQYF. CDR3 nucleotides: TGTGCCAGCACCGTTGACGGATTTTACGAGCAGTACTTC.

The V gene is TRBV7-2, the J gene TRBJ2-3, with D perhaps TRBD1 (5 bases). The CDR3 length is 16 residues. Trimming shortened V by 4 bases and J by 6 bases, and 20 bases separated the two germline ends. Germline V CDR1 and CDR2: SGHTA, FQGNSA. The DNA for the CDR3 is TGTGCCAGCAGCTATCGCAAAGGACAAGGCAAGGATACGCAGTATTTT. Its protein is CASSYRKGQGKDTQYF.

This clonotype was recorded at least ten times. The V and J genes are TRBV20-1 and TRBJ2-3; 7 bases match TRBD1. CDR3 size: 11 residues. The junction had 1 base not matched to a gene; V was cut back by 4 bases and J by 6 bases. CDR1 is DFQATT, CDR2 SNEGSKA, per germline (reference sequence). CDR3 sequence (DNA): TGCAGTGCTAACAGGGGCGATACGCAGTATTTT. Protein: CSANRGDTQYF.

This clonotype was recorded many times. The chain combines TRBV4-2 with TRBJ2-6, with 8 bases fitting TRBD1. Germline CDR1 reads LGHNA; CDR2 reads YNFKEQ. The CDR3 is 19 amino acids. V dropped 0 bases and J dropped 1; count of bases not matched to a gene: 8. CDR3 DNA: TGTGCCAGCAGCCAAGAACGGAGACAGGGGACTTCTGGGGCCAACGTCCTGACTTTC. Translated: CASSQERRQGTSGANVLTF.

Details on this clonotype: One junction end disagrees with the germline gene, perhaps due to a read error. The DNA for the CDR3 is TGTTCCATCAGATCAACAGACAGCTACTACGAGCAGTACTTC. It specifies CSIRSTDSYYEQYF. V is TRBV10-3 and J is TRBJ2-7; weak D call: TRBD1 (5 bases). The CDR3 totals 14 residues. Germline V gene lookup returns CDR1 ENHRY and CDR2 SYGVKD.

This clonotype was seen at least ten times. The chain joins TRBV6-2 or TRBV6-3 to TRBJ1-1, with 7 bases lining up with TRBD1. The CDR3 is 17 residues long. V was pared by 8 bases and J by 5 bases, with 20 bases of the junction left unmatched. Per germline, CDR1 MNHEY and CDR2 SVGEGT. The CDR3 loop is CASVNGGGHTSRTEAFF. CDR3 DNA sequence: TGTGCCAGCGTCAATGGAGGGGGCCATACGTCAAGGACTGAAGCTTTCTTT.

This clonotype was detected many times. The DNA of the CDR3 is TGTGCCAGCAGCCCAGAGGTTGGGACCTCCTACGAGCAGTACTTC. The encoded protein is CASSPEVGTSYEQYF. The V call is TRBV9, the J call TRBJ2-7, with D perhaps TRBD1 or TRBD2 (5 bases each). Trimming cost V 4 bases and J 0 bases, with 14 bases left between them. The V gene's germline CDR1 is SGDLS and CDR2 YYNGEE. The CDR3 spans 15 residues.

The chain employs TRBV28 and TRBJ2-1; D possibly uses TRBD1 or TRBD2 (5 bases each). The germline V gene encodes CDR1 MDHEN and CDR2 SYDVKM. The V end was cut by 8 bases, the J end by 8 bases, with 16 bases between. CDR3 length: 13 amino acids. The CDR3 here is CASGGWGYYEQFF. CDR3 bases: TGTGCCAGCGGGGGTTGGGGATACTATGAGCAGTTCTTC. Using reference TRBV28 and TRBJ2-1 for the parts outside the CDR3, the full variable domain is DVKVTQSSRYLVKRTGEKVFLECVQDMDHENMFWYRQDPGLGLRLIYFSYDVKMKEKGDIPEGYSVSREKKERFSLILESASTNQTSMYLCASGGWGYYEQFFGPGTRLTVL.

This clonotype was recorded many times. V is TRBV10-3 and J is TRBJ2-3; TRBD2 matches at 9 bases. Germline V gene sequence: CDR1 ENHRY, CDR2 SYGVKD. CDR3 length equals 18 residues. V gave up 0 bases and J gave up 2 bases; unmatched junction bases: 9. The CDR3 coding sequence is TGTGCCATCAGTGAGTCGAGTAGCGGGGGACACCCCACAGATACGCAGTATTTT. This codes for CAISESSSGGHPTDTQYF.

This clonotype was seen at least ten times. This chain links TRBV7-2 with TRBJ2-5; the match to TRBD1 covers 7 bases. The CDR3 spans 14 residues. Germline assignment: CDR1 SGHTA and CDR2 FQGNSA. V was pared by 5 bases and J by 1 base, with 4 bases of the junction left unmatched. For the CDR3, the DNA is TGTGCCAGCAGCCGACAGGGTTCCCAAGAGACCCAGTACTTC. This sequence encodes CASSRQGSQETQYF.

This clonotype was detected many times. The rearrangement links TRBV12-3 or TRBV12-4 to TRBJ1-4; no definite D call. V was cut by 7 bases and J by 7 bases, with 13 bases left in between. The CDR3 is 13 residues long. The CDR3 DNA reads TGTGCCAGCACCCTGCGGGGTTTTGAAAAACTGTTTTTT. The encoded protein is CASTLRGFEKLFF.

This clonotype was recorded at least ten times. The V gene is TRBV7-2, the J gene TRBJ2-5; 9 positions agree with TRBD1. This CDR3 is built from 15 residues. The V segment lost 4 bases and the J segment 4 bases; nucleotides outside the gene matches: 7. CDR1 is SGHTA, CDR2 FQGNSA, per germline. The CDR3 coding sequence is TGTGCCAGCAGCTCACAGGGGGCGAATTCAGAGACCCAGTACTTC. The encoded protein is CASSSQGANSETQYF.

This clonotype has only a few counts. A much bigger clone sits one base away, suggesting this may be a read error. The chain is built from TRBV5-1 and TRBJ2-3, with D tentatively TRBD1 or TRBD2 (5 bases each). V was cut by 5 bases and J by 1 base, with 11 bases left in between. This CDR3 comprises 14 residues. The germline V gene encodes CDR1 SGHRS and CDR2 YFSETQ. The CDR3: CASRLLGGTDTQYF. CDR3 nucleotide sequence: TGCGCCAGCAGATTGTTGGGGGGCACAGATACGCAGTATTTT.

J is TRBJ2-2 and V is TRBV5-1; no firm D call. This CDR3 region has 15 residues. Deletions cut 5 bases from V and 0 bases from J, with 11 bases between. Per germline, CDR1 SGHRS and CDR2 YFSETQ. The DNA of the CDR3 is TGCGCCAGCAGTTTGCGGCCTGCGAACACCGGGGAGCTGTTTTTT. This encodes CASSLRPANTGELFF.

Ten or more counts support this clonotype. This chain links TRBV5-6 with TRBJ2-1; 7 nucleotides agree with TRBD2. CDR3 length: 16 residues. Germline V CDR1 and CDR2: SGHDT, YYEEEE. Losses at the gene ends were 2 bases for V and 3 bases for J; bases not matched to a gene: 8. As DNA, the CDR3 is TGTGCCAGCAGCTTCCGACAATGGGGGGGCTACAATGAGCAGTTCTTC. Translated: CASSFRQWGGYNEQFF.

The J gene is TRBJ2-1, the V gene TRBV10-3; 10 bases fit TRBD1. CDR1 and CDR2 (germline): ENHRY, SYGVKD. Trimming at V came to 3 bases and at J to 8 bases, leaving 7 bases not matched to a gene. The CDR3 covers 15 residues. The CDR3 bases are TGTGCCATCAGTGATTTTGGACAGGGGGGAGATGAGCAGTTCTTC. Amino acids: CAISDFGQGGDEQFF.

This clonotype was seen at least ten times. The chain combines TRBV3-1 with TRBJ2-7; possible D gene TRBD1, 6 bases. The CDR3 totals 14 residues. Per the germline V gene, CDR1 is LGHDT and CDR2 is YNNKEL (reference sequence). With 4 bases removed from V and 2 bases from J, the gap between germline ends came to 12 bases. CDR3 protein: CASSPGDPAYEQYF. DNA for the CDR3: TGTGCCAGCAGCCCAGGGGACCCGGCCTACGAGCAGTACTTC.

This clonotype was recorded many times. This CDR3 reads CASSLNRVGNTIYF. DNA of the CDR3: TGTGCCAGCAGCTTAAACAGGGTGGGAAACACCATATATTTT. V and J are TRBV7-2 and TRBJ1-3; maybe TRBD1 (6 bases). The CDR3 extends over 14 amino acids. Germline lookup yields CDR1 SGHTA and CDR2 FQGNSA. V lost 2 bases and J lost 4, with 9 bases in between.

This clonotype has ten or more counts. This chain joins TRBV2 and TRBJ1-5; D unresolved. From germline, CDR1 is SNHLY and CDR2 FYNNEI. Between the trimmed V and J ends, which lost 6 bases and 3 bases, there was a span of 12 bases. This CDR3 contains 14 residues. In nucleotides, the CDR3 is TGTGCCAGCAGCGAGATCGGCCTCAATCAGCCCCAGCATTTT. Translation: CASSEIGLNQPQHF.

Comment on this clonotype: A read error may explain this, as a much larger clone is one base away. V and J are TRBV5-5 and TRBJ2-7, with D unresolved. The CDR3 extends over 12 amino acids. The germline CDR1 and CDR2 sequences are SGHKS and YYEKEE (reference sequence). CDR3 coding DNA: TGTTCCAGCAGCCCCTGGTCCTACGAGCAGTACTTC. Amino acids: CSSSPWSYEQYF.

This clonotype was counted many times. The CDR3 reads CASSLRQGIDTQYF. The CDR3 DNA follows: TGTGCCAGCAGCTTACGGCAGGGGATAGATACGCAGTATTTT. The chain uses TRBV7-3 and TRBJ2-3, with a tentative D call TRBD1 (6 bases). The CDR3 is made up of 14 amino acids. Trimming stripped 2 bases from V and 5 bases from J, with 11 bases between. The germline CDR1 and CDR2 sequences are SGHTA and FQGTGA.

This clonotype was recorded at least ten times. This sequence joins TRBV5-1 and TRBJ2-5; maybe TRBD2 (6 bases). Trimming shortened V by 0 bases and J by 2 bases, and 8 bases separated the two germline ends. The CDR3 has 14 residues. Germline V gives CDR1 SGHRS, CDR2 YFSETQ. The CDR3 loop reads CASSLAGGQETQYF. The CDR3 nucleotides read TGCGCCAGCAGCTTGGCCGGAGGGCAAGAGACCCAGTACTTC.

This clonotype came up many times. V is TRBV18 and J is TRBJ2-5; 8 bases map to TRBD2. Germline lookup yields CDR1 KGHSH and CDR2 LQKENI. The V segment lost 0 bases and the J segment 4 bases; nucleotides outside the gene matches: 7. This CDR3 has 16 amino acids. The CDR3 DNA follows: TGTGCCAGCTCACCACCTTCCGGGAGGGTGGTAGAGACCCAGTACTTC. It codes for CASSPPSGRVVETQYF.

This clonotype was counted between two and nine times. The chain carries TRBV12-3 or TRBV12-4 and TRBJ1-6; D gene uncertain. V lost 7 bases and J lost 5, with 15 bases in between. This CDR3 contains 15 residues. This CDR3 is CASTLDWGNNSPLHF. CDR3 nucleotide sequence: TGTGCCAGCACTTTGGACTGGGGTAATAATTCACCCCTCCACTTT.

This clonotype appeared many times. The chain is built from TRBV7-3 and TRBJ2-2; D not certain. The CDR3 covers 15 residues. V lost 2 bases and J lost 0, with 7 bases in between. Germline assignment: CDR1 SGHTA and CDR2 FQGTGA. CDR3 coding DNA: TGTGCCAGCAGCTTAGGGCACGCGAACACCGGGGAGCTGTTTTTT. It specifies CASSLGHANTGELFF.